These 23 T cell receptor beta chains were all obtained from the same sample, sequenced in a study of human T cells and chemical hapten exposure. Regarding time point: patch test 1, 2 weeks after DPC sensitization. Treatment of the sample: therapeutic diphenylcyclopropenone sensitization with weekly scalp DPC. A single record per CDR3 protein comes from TCRdb applying MiXCR to the RACE reads. The sample holds some 380,000 distinct CDR3 sequences, 4% to 5.5% seen once. The sequences come from whole blood, collected in connection with sensitization to the hapten diphenylcyclopropenone (DPC). The receptors were gathered from a woman in her forties or fifties with alopecia areata. Some clones in this sample may be carry-over from other donors' samples.

This clonotype appeared many times. The rearrangement links TRBV3-1 to TRBJ1-2, with D tentatively TRBD1 (5 bases). Germline CDR1 reads LGHDT; CDR2 reads YNNKEL (reference sequence). V lost 4 bases and J lost 3, with 12 bases in between. CDR3 size: 14 residues. CDR3 bases: TGTGCCAGCAGCCGCTCAGCGGGGGACTATGGCTACACCTTC. Its protein product is CASSRSAGDYGYTF.

This clonotype was seen repeatedly, ten times or more. The chain employs TRBV12-3 or TRBV12-4 and TRBJ1-5, with TRBD1 matching 7 bases. This CDR3 contains 15 residues. V lost 6 bases and J lost 6; bases outside the gene matches: 11. The CDR3 loop is CASSLASGGTQPQHF. CDR3 coding DNA: TGTGCCAGCAGCTTGGCTTCAGGGGGAACTCAGCCCCAGCATTTT.

This clonotype was detected ten times or more. This chain joins TRBV20-1 and TRBJ2-2, with 7 bases fitting TRBD2. V lost 2 bases to trimming and J lost 3 bases; unmatched junction nucleotides: 3. This CDR3 is 14 amino acids long. Looked up from germline, CDR1 is DFQATT and CDR2 is SNEGSKA (reference sequence). The CDR3 nucleotides read TGCAGTGCTAGAAAAGCGGGGCACACCGGGGAGCTGTTTTTT. It codes for CSARKAGHTGELFF.

At least ten counts were recorded for this clonotype. The V call is TRBV24-1, the J call TRBJ1-3, with a possible D match to TRBD1 (6 bases). V was pared by 3 bases and J by 0 bases, with 17 bases between. The CDR3 spans 18 residues. Germline V gene lookup returns CDR1 KGHDR and CDR2 SFDVKD. The CDR3 reads CATSDPRTGTSSGNTIYF. The CDR3 nucleotides read TGTGCCACCAGTGATCCCCGAACAGGGACGAGCTCTGGAAACACCATATATTTT.

This clonotype was counted at least ten times. The rearrangement links TRBV21-1 to TRBJ1-1; the DNA was not compared with TRBD1, the D call given in the table. TRBV21-1 is an annotated pseudogene. This CDR3 is built from 14 residues. In DNA, the CDR3 is TGTGCCAGCAGCAAAGCCCCCAGGGTCACTGAAGCTTTCTTT. As protein: CASSKAPRVTEAFF.

This clonotype was counted a few times. The CDR3 protein is CASSLYANIQYF. CDR3 sequence (DNA): TGTGCCAGCAGCTTATACGCGAACATTCAGTACTTC. The chain is built from TRBV7-2 and TRBJ2-4; D gene unclear. Looked up from germline, CDR1 is SGHTA and CDR2 is FQGNSA. V lost 2 bases and J lost 7, with 6 bases in between. The CDR3 spans 12 residues. Together with reference TRBV7-2 and TRBJ2-4, the CDR3 gives the full variable domain: GAGVSQSPSNKVTEKGKDVELRCDPISGHTALYWYRQSLGQGLEFLIYFQGNSAPDKSGLPSDRFSAERTGGSVSTLTIQRTQQEDSAVYLCASSLYANIQYFGAGTRLSVL.

The table lists this clonotype with a few counts. V is TRBV12-3 or TRBV12-4 and J is TRBJ1-1; D gene ambiguous. Trimming removed 5 bases from V and 7 bases from J, with 8 bases in between. CDR3 length equals 11 residues. The DNA of the CDR3 is TGTGCCAGCAGTCCCCGGGTTGAAGCTTTCTTT. Its protein product is CASSPRVEAFF.

This chain connects TRBV7-8 to TRBJ2-3; TRBD2 agrees at 12 bases. The CDR3 totals 17 residues. Per germline, CDR1 SGHVS and CDR2 FQNEAQ. Trimming removed 6 bases from V and 3 bases from J; junction bases left unmatched: 10. CDR3 in DNA: TGTGCCAGCAGACTAGGCCTAGCGGGGGGGCCAACAGATACGCAGTATTTT. This codes for CASRLGLAGGPTDTQYF.

The table lists this clonotype with many counts. The CDR3 DNA follows: TGTGCCAGCAGCTTAGGTCGGGAGGGCCAAGAGACCCAGTACTTC. The encoded protein is CASSLGREGQETQYF. This chain joins TRBV7-6 and TRBJ2-5; TRBD2 matches 8 bases. This CDR3 has 15 residues. The germline V gene encodes CDR1 SGHVS and CDR2 FNYEAQ. J gave up 1 base and V 1 base, and 2 bases lay outside the gene matches. The entire variable domain, with the rest obtained from reference TRBV7-6 and TRBJ2-5, is as follows: GAGVSQSPRYKVTKRGQDVALRCDPISGHVSLYWYRQALGQGPEFLTYFNYEAQQDKSGLPNDRFSAERPEGSISTLTIQRTEQRDSAMYRCASSLGREGQETQYFGPGTRLLVL.

This clonotype came up many times. The gene calls are TRBV7-2 and TRBJ2-3; D is uncertain. The CDR3 has 13 residues. V was trimmed by 0 bases and J by 9 bases, leaving 10 bases between them. Germline V gives CDR1 SGHTA, CDR2 FQGNSA. The CDR3 here is CASSLATESTQYF. As DNA, the CDR3 is TGTGCCAGCAGCTTAGCGACGGAGAGCACGCAGTATTTT.

The chain links TRBV12-5 to TRBJ1-1; 9 positions match TRBD1. CDR3 length equals 13 residues. Germline assignment: CDR1 LGHNT and CDR2 FRNRAP. J was trimmed by 8 bases and V by 5 bases; bases with no gene match: 6. The CDR3 DNA sequence: TGTGCTAGTGGTCCGGGACAGGGATTAGAAGCTTTCTTT. Protein sequence: CASGPGQGLEAFF.

This clonotype was observed a handful of times. The chain combines TRBV5-6 with TRBJ1-5, with D possibly matching TRBD1 (6 bases). CDR3 size: 15 residues. The ends were cut back, 4 bases at V and 1 base at J, with 12 bases in the middle. CDR1 and CDR2 from the germline V gene are SGHDT and YYEEEE. The CDR3 spells CASSQQGNSNQPQHF. CDR3 in DNA: TGTGCCAGCAGCCAACAGGGAAACAGCAATCAGCCCCAGCATTTT.

In this sample, this clonotype turned up many times. The chain employs TRBV6-5 and TRBJ1-2; 8 nucleotides align to TRBD1. Germline V gene sequence: CDR1 MNHEY, CDR2 SVGAGI. The trim removed 8 bases at V and 4 bases at J, leaving 9 bases unmatched. The CDR3 runs 14 residues. CDR3 DNA: TGTGCCAGCCCGATTCAGGGGGCAGGCTATGGCTACACCTTC. Translating it yields CASPIQGAGYGYTF.

The gene calls are TRBV6-6 and TRBJ2-3, with D perhaps TRBD1 (6 bases). Germline CDR1 reads MNHNY; CDR2 reads SVGAGI (reference sequence). This CDR3 spans 16 amino acids. The V end lost 6 bases, the J end lost 0 bases, and 16 bases lay between the germline ends. The CDR3: CASRPTDRYSTDTQYF. In DNA form, the CDR3 reads TGTGCCAGCAGGCCTACGGACAGATACAGCACAGATACGCAGTATTTT.

This clonotype appeared many times. V usage is TRBV5-1 and J usage is TRBJ1-6; D is undetermined. The CDR3 runs to 16 residues. The ends were cut back, 0 bases at V and 0 bases at J, with 7 bases in the middle. The germline V gene has CDR1 SGHRS and CDR2 YFSETQ. The CDR3 DNA sequence: TGCGCCAGCAGCTTGGAAGCAGGCTCCTATAATTCACCCCTCCACTTT. Protein product: CASSLEAGSYNSPLHF.

This clonotype was detected ten times or more. The chain links TRBV28 to TRBJ1-2; tentative D call: TRBD1 (5 bases). CDR3 length: 13 residues. Germline assignment: CDR1 MDHEN and CDR2 SYDVKM. Trimming cost V 6 bases and J 4 bases, with 12 bases left between them. The CDR3 is CASRQDSSYGYTF. In DNA, the CDR3 is TGTGCCAGCAGACAAGACAGTTCCTATGGCTACACCTTC.

This clonotype has ten or more counts. CDR3 sequence (DNA): TGTGCCAGCAGCCAAACAGGGGACTATGGCTACACCTTC. Translated: CASSQTGDYGYTF. The chain uses TRBV3-1 and TRBJ1-2; 7 bases agree with TRBD1. This CDR3 region has 13 residues. Germline CDR1 and CDR2: LGHDT and YNNKEL (reference sequence). J was trimmed by 3 bases and V by 2 bases; bases with no gene match: 0.

This clonotype was detected ten times or more. The chain recombines TRBV3-1 with TRBJ2-3; 8 nucleotides agree with TRBD2. The germline gives CDR1 LGHDT, CDR2 YNNKEL (reference sequence). Germline trimming cut 0 bases from V and 0 bases from J; bases unmatched to any gene: 14. The CDR3 loop spans 20 amino acids. The CDR3 region has the DNA TGTGCCAGCAGCCAAGAGCTGGCAAGCGGGAGTATTCCTAGCACAGATACGCAGTATTTT. Encoded protein: CASSQELASGSIPSTDTQYF.

This clonotype came up many times. The chain has TRBV3-1 and TRBJ2-3; D is unclear. The germline V gene has CDR1 LGHDT and CDR2 YNNKEL (reference sequence). V lost 4 bases and J lost 6, with 11 bases in between. CDR3 length equals 13 residues. CDR3: CASSLIGRDTQYF. The CDR3 DNA reads as TGTGCCAGCAGCCTGATAGGCCGCGATACGCAGTATTTT.

In its sample, this clonotype was seen many times. This sequence joins TRBV7-2 and TRBJ1-3; D not certain. This CDR3 contains 15 residues. Trimming shortened V by 1 base and J by 0 bases, and 7 bases separated the two germline ends. Germline assignment: CDR1 SGHTA and CDR2 FQGNSA. The CDR3 loop is CASSLVGSSGNTIYF. Here the CDR3 DNA reads TGTGCCAGCAGCTTAGTAGGGAGCTCTGGAAACACCATATATTTT. The full variable domain, completed using reference TRBV7-2 and TRBJ1-3, is GAGVSQSPSNKVTEKGKDVELRCDPISGHTALYWYRQSLGQGLEFLIYFQGNSAPDKSGLPSDRFSAERTGGSVSTLTIQRTQQEDSAVYLCASSLVGSSGNTIYFGEGSWLTVV.

This clonotype occurred many times. V and J are TRBV12-3 or TRBV12-4 and TRBJ2-4, with D unclear. This CDR3 has 15 amino acids. Trimming cost V 5 bases and J 7 bases, with 18 bases left between them. CDR3 residues: CASSTYEVSSNIQYF. CDR3 nucleotides: TGTGCCAGCAGTACCTATGAAGTCAGTTCGAACATTCAGTACTTC.

DNA for the CDR3: TGTGCCTGGAGGGAGGGAGCTTTCTTT. Translating it yields CAWREGAFF. This chain connects TRBV30 to TRBJ1-1; no clear D. V was clipped by 3 bases and J by 10 bases, with 6 bases between them. The CDR3 is made up of 9 amino acids. CDR1 is GTSNPN, CDR2 SVGIG, per germline (reference sequence).

This clonotype was picked up many times. This rearrangement joins TRBV29-1 to TRBJ2-3; D remains unclear. Trimming pared 5 bases from V and 7 bases from J, leaving 16 bases between. The CDR3 consists of 13 residues. CDR1 is SQVTM and CDR2 is ANQGSEA in the germline V gene. As DNA, the CDR3 is TGCAGCGTTCCTCTAGAAAGTCTCTATACGCAGTATTTT. Translated: CSVPLESLYTQYF.